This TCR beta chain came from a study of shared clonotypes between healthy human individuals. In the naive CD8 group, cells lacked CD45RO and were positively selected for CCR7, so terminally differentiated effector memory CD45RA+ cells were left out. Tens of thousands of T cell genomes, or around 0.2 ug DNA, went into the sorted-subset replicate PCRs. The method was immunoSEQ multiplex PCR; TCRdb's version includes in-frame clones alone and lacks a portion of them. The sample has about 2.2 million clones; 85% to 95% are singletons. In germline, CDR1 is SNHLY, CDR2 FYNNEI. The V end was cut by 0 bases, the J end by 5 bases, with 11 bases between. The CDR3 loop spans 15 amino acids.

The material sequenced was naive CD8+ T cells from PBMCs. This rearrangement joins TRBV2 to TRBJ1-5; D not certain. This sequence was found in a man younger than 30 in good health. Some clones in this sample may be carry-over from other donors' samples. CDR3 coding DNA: TGTGCCAGCAGTGAAGCGCTTGCAGGCCATCAGCCCCAGCATTTT. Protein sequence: CASSEALAGHQPQHF.